The T cell receptor (beta chain) described here comes from a study of identical twins. TCRdb re-called the 5' RACE reads with MiXCR, one entry per CDR3 protein. The sample records 1.5 million to 2 million distinct CDR3 sequences, about 32% being singletons. This CDR3 has 17 residues. The junction had 5 bases not matched to a gene; V was cut back by 1 base and J by 3 bases. Germline loops: CDR1 MGHRA, CDR2 YSYEKL. The sample holds a few counts of this clonotype. The material sequenced was cord blood. The receptor's source is a newborn girl in good health. The chain joins TRBV4-1 to TRBJ2-1; 11 positions match TRBD2. CDR3 bases: TGCGCCAGCAGCCAAGTCGGGACTAGCGGTTACTACAATGAGCAGTTCTTC. Its protein is CASSQVGTSGYYNEQFF.